One and the same sample provided the 10 T cell receptor beta chains below, sequenced in a study of T cell responses to AZD1222 COVID-19 vaccine. Generated by immunoSEQ multiplex PCR, the TCRdb table keeps only in-frame clones and is missing some. The sample comprises about 160,000 clones, 75% to 90% of which are singletons, and 6.5% to 8.5% rests with the top ten. Sequences were derived from peripheral blood, sampled on day 0 of AZD1222 vaccination. The receptors were sampled from an adult in good health.

This clone was seen a few times. The chain couples TRBV19 to TRBJ2-2; possibly TRBD2 for D (5 bases). CDR1 and CDR2 (germline): LNHDA, SQIVND (reference sequence). V lost 1 base and J lost 4, with 10 bases in between. The CDR3 is made up of 15 amino acids. CDR3 loop: CASSIVRGPTGELFF. CDR3 DNA sequence: TGTGCCAGTAGTATAGTGAGAGGGCCCACCGGGGAGCTGTTTTTT.

This rearrangement joins TRBV5-1 to TRBJ2-7, with a weak D call TRBD2 (5 bases). Germline assignment: CDR1 SGHRS and CDR2 YFSETQ. The V end was cut by 5 bases, the J end by 3 bases, with 9 bases between. This CDR3 comprises 12 residues. The CDR3 coding sequence is TGCGCCAGCAGGGACTGGAACTACGAGCAGTACTTC. Translated, it gives CASRDWNYEQYF.

This clone was counted a few times. The J gene is TRBJ1-2, the V gene TRBV7-3; perhaps TRBD1 as D (5 bases). The CDR3 loop spans 15 amino acids. Germline CDR1 reads SGHTA; CDR2 reads FQGTGA. The V end was cut by 0 bases, the J end by 4 bases, with 12 bases between. Here the CDR3 DNA reads TGTGCCAGCAGCTTAACTGGCAGGGAGGGCTATGGCTACACCTTC. Translating it yields CASSLTGREGYGYTF.

Concerning this clone itself: One end of the junction fails to match germline, which may point to a read error. The chain links TRBV28 to TRBJ1-2, with D perhaps matching TRBD1 (5 bases). This CDR3 contains 19 residues. The germline V gene encodes CDR1 MDHEN and CDR2 SYDVKM. The CDR3 coding sequence is TGTGCCAGCAGGCCAAGGATGGGGGGTGACCCCCATGCTAACTATGGCCACACCTTC. It translates to CASRPRMGGDPHANYGHTF.

The chain has TRBV7-9 and TRBJ1-1; D is unresolved. This CDR3 region has 14 residues. Germline V gene sequence: CDR1 SEHNR, CDR2 FQNEAQ (reference sequence). Trimming took off 1 base at V and 0 bases at J, with 6 bases between the two ends. This CDR3 is CASSLEGVNTEAFF. The CDR3 DNA reads as TGTGCCAGCAGCTTAGAGGGCGTGAACACTGAAGCTTTCTTT. Complete variable domain (other parts from reference TRBV7-9 and TRBJ1-1): DTGVSQNPRHKITKRGQNVTFRCDPISEHNRLYWYRQTLGQGPEFLTYFQNEAQLEKSRLLSDRFSAERPKGSFSTLEIQRTEQGDSAMYLCASSLEGVNTEAFFGQGTRLTVV.

This clone has a count of ten or more. This rearrangement joins TRBV6-5 to TRBJ1-5; no reliable D call. The ends were cut back, 0 bases at V and 1 base at J, with 1 base in the middle. This CDR3 contains 13 residues. Germline V gene lookup returns CDR1 MNHEY and CDR2 SVGAGI. CDR3 nucleotides: TGTGCCAGCAGTTACTCGAGCAATCAGCCCCAGCATTTT. This translates into CASSYSSNQPQHF.

This chain uses TRBV7-9 with TRBJ1-5; 7 nucleotides line up with TRBD1. The CDR3 spans 14 residues. The trim removed 5 bases at V and 3 bases at J, leaving 4 bases unmatched. In germline, CDR1 is SEHNR, CDR2 FQNEAQ (reference sequence). Here the CDR3 reads CASSLQGSNQPQHF. In DNA form, the CDR3 reads TGTGCCAGCAGCCTACAGGGGTCCAATCAGCCCCAGCATTTT.

The chain is built from TRBV27 and TRBJ2-7; TRBD2 might be the D (6 bases). The CDR3 is 14 residues long. V dropped 4 bases and J dropped 1 base, with 11 bases sitting between them. The V gene's germline CDR1 is MNHEY and CDR2 SMNVEV (reference sequence). The CDR3 loop is CASSSGTASYEQYF. In DNA, the CDR3 is TGTGCCAGCAGTTCCGGGACTGCATCCTACGAGCAGTACTTC.

The V gene is TRBV18, the J gene TRBJ2-1; perhaps D is TRBD1 or TRBD2 (8 bases each). Germline CDR1 KGHSH, CDR2 LQKENI. Deletions cut 0 bases from V and 9 bases from J, with 18 bases between. This CDR3 is built from 16 residues. The CDR3 bases are TGTGCCAGCTCACCACCAGGACAGGGTCGGGGGGGTGAGCAGTTCTTC. It encodes CASSPPGQGRGGEQFF.

The rearrangement uses TRBV12-3 or TRBV12-4 and TRBJ2-1; no reliable D call. The V end lost 6 bases, the J end lost 7 bases, and 10 bases lay between the germline ends. The CDR3 length is 12 residues. This chain's CDR3 is CASSDMTNEQFF. In nucleotides, the CDR3 is TGTGCCAGCAGCGACATGACGAATGAGCAGTTCTTC.